A single sample gave rise to the 25 T cell receptor beta chains below, sequenced in a study of blood T cell repertoires in COVID-19. Profiled with immunoSEQ multiplex PCR; TCRdb holds only in-frame clones, not every one. This sample has around 23,000 clones, with 89% found just once. Material: peripheral blood. These receptors all stem from a human donor in a cohort sampled during active COVID-19.

The chain has TRBV15 and TRBJ1-2; D possibly corresponds to TRBD1 (6 bases). This CDR3 contains 13 residues. Per germline, CDR1 LNHNV and CDR2 YYDKDF (reference sequence). V was pared by 8 bases and J by 5 bases, with 15 bases between. The CDR3 reads CATAGEQGYGYTF. In DNA form, the CDR3 reads TGTGCCACCGCTGGGGAACAGGGATATGGCTACACCTTC.

The chain uses TRBV12-3 or TRBV12-4 and TRBJ2-7; a possible D gene is TRBD2 (5 bases). V lost 3 bases, J lost 3 bases, and 9 bases lay in between. There are 13 residues in the CDR3. CDR3 amino acids: CASSFGVDYEQYF. Here the CDR3 DNA reads TGTGCCAGCAGTTTCGGGGTGGACTACGAGCAGTACTTC.

This rearrangement joins TRBV3-1 (or the pseudogene TRBV3-2) to TRBJ2-5, with unresolved D. The CDR3 contains 14 residues. V lost 3 bases and J lost 4, with 12 bases in between. Per germline, CDR1 LGHDT and CDR2 YNNKEL (reference sequence). Written as DNA, the CDR3 is TGTGCCAGCAGCCATAAAGAAATTAGAGAGACCCAGTACTTC. Its translation is CASSHKEIRETQYF.

J is TRBJ2-4 and V is TRBV6-5, with D perhaps TRBD1 (5 bases). The germline V and J ends were trimmed by 10 bases and 15 bases, with 16 bases remaining between them. CDR1 is MNHEY, CDR2 SVGAGI, per germline. This CDR3 has 10 residues. CDR3 loop: CATYLGERYF. The CDR3 bases are TGTGCCACCTACCTAGGGGAAAGGTACTTC.

The chain uses TRBV28 and TRBJ1-5; 7 bases are a match to TRBD1. Trimming cost V 6 bases and J 11 bases; bases outside gene matches: 10. Germline V gene lookup returns CDR1 MDHEN and CDR2 SYDVKM. CDR3 length equals 13 residues. The CDR3 nucleotides are TGTGCCAGCAGACCCGACGCAGGGGGTACCCAGCATTTT. It translates to CASRPDAGGTQHF. Drawing the rest from reference TRBV28 and TRBJ1-5, the complete variable domain is DVKVTQSSRYLVKRTGEKVFLECVQDMDHENMFWYRQDPGLGLRLIYFSYDVKMKEKGDIPEGYSVSREKKERFSLILESASTNQTSMYLCASRPDAGGTQHFGDGTRLSIL.

The chain has TRBV5-1 and TRBJ1-2, with D unresolved. Trimming stripped 0 bases from V and 5 bases from J, with 11 bases between. The CDR3 has 14 residues. CDR1 is SGHRS, CDR2 YFSETQ, per germline. This CDR3 reads CASSLDRFDYGYTF. The CDR3 coding sequence is TGCGCCAGCAGCTTGGACCGGTTCGATTATGGCTACACCTTC.

The chain recombines TRBV7-2 with TRBJ2-2, with D tentatively TRBD1 (5 bases). The CDR3 loop spans 14 amino acids. Germline V gene sequence: CDR1 SGHTA, CDR2 FQGNSA. Trimming took 5 bases from V and 7 from J, leaving 14 bases between them. Written as DNA, the CDR3 is TGTGCCAGCAGCCTCCAGCAGGGTTTCGGGGAGCTGTTTTTT. The encoded protein is CASSLQQGFGELFF.

The rearrangement uses TRBV4-2 and TRBJ1-1; no definite D call. The CDR3 is 13 amino acids. Germline lookup yields CDR1 LGHNA and CDR2 YNFKEQ. Trimming shortened V by 7 bases and J by 4 bases, and 13 bases separated the two germline ends. CDR3 in amino acids: CASTKDRTTEAFF. CDR3 DNA sequence: TGTGCCAGCACCAAAGATAGAACCACTGAAGCTTTCTTT.

This clone was observed a single time. The V and J genes are TRBV29-1 and TRBJ2-6, with D possibly TRBD1 on 5 matching bases. CDR1 and CDR2 from the germline V gene are SQVTM and ANQGSEA. Trimming took 6 bases from V and 1 from J, leaving 10 bases between them. This CDR3 is 14 amino acids long. The chain's CDR3 is CSVPKGSGANVLTF. In DNA form, the CDR3 reads TGCAGCGTGCCTAAGGGGTCTGGGGCCAACGTCCTGACTTTC. Based on the CDR3 plus reference TRBV29-1 and TRBJ2-6, the full variable domain is SAVISQKPSRDICQRGTSLTIQCQVDSQVTMMFWYRQQPGQSLTLIATANQGSEATYESGFVIDKFPISRPNLTFSTLTVSNMSPEDSSIYLCSVPKGSGANVLTFGAGSRLTVL.

The rearrangement links TRBV28 to TRBJ2-7; TRBD1 is a possible D gene (6 bases). The CDR3 has 14 amino acids. Between the trimmed V and J ends, which lost 4 bases and 9 bases, there was a span of 19 bases. Germline lookup yields CDR1 MDHEN and CDR2 SYDVKM. For the CDR3, the DNA is TGTGCCAGCAGTTCTGGACAGCAATTACGAGGGCAGTACTTC. This encodes CASSSGQQLRGQYF.

The chain combines TRBV29-1 with TRBJ2-1; 8 nucleotides line up with TRBD1. CDR1 is SQVTM, CDR2 ANQGSEA, per germline. The V gene end was trimmed by 6 bases and the J gene end by 2 bases; junction bases not matched to a gene: 9. CDR3 size: 15 residues. The chain's CDR3 is CSVLTRTGPYNEQFF. The CDR3 DNA is TGCAGCGTCCTAACTAGGACAGGGCCCTACAATGAGCAGTTCTTC.

This chain connects TRBV5-1 to TRBJ1-2; no firm D call. The CDR3 runs to 13 residues. Germline-derived CDR1 and CDR2 are SGHRS and YFSETQ. The V end lost 4 bases, the J end lost 2 bases, and 9 bases lay between the germline ends. The CDR3, as DNA: TGCGCCAGCAGCGCCGACATCAACTATGGCTACACCTTC. Translation gives CASSADINYGYTF.

This chain uses TRBV4-1 with TRBJ2-7; D possibly corresponds to TRBD1 (5 bases). In germline, CDR1 is MGHRA, CDR2 YSYEKL. This CDR3 spans 15 amino acids. Trimming took 0 bases from V and 7 from J, leaving 16 bases between them. CDR3 in amino acids: CASSQDGARLVEQYF. Written as DNA, the CDR3 is TGCGCCAGCAGCCAAGATGGGGCCCGCCTAGTGGAGCAGTACTTC.

The chain couples TRBV5-6 to TRBJ1-1; TRBD1 aligns across 7 bases. CDR1 and CDR2 from the germline V gene are SGHDT and YYEEEE. The CDR3 length is 14 residues. The trim removed 3 bases at V and 2 bases at J, leaving 4 bases unmatched. The CDR3 here is CASSSYRGNTEAFF. The CDR3 DNA follows: TGTGCCAGCAGCTCATACAGGGGCAACACTGAAGCTTTCTTT.

This chain joins TRBV11-1 and TRBJ2-5; 11 nucleotides match TRBD2. V trimming: 7 bases; J trimming: 4 bases; junction bases outside the gene matches: 2. The CDR3 totals 13 residues. Germline CDR1 and CDR2: SGHAT and FQDESV (reference sequence). CDR3 amino acids: CASTLAGGETQYF. The CDR3 DNA reads TGTGCCAGCACCCTAGCGGGAGGAGAGACCCAGTACTTC.

The chain joins TRBV21-1 to TRBJ2-3; the table's D call of TRBD2 was not tested on the DNA. TRBV21-1 is deemed a pseudogene. The length of the CDR3 is 20 residues. As DNA, the CDR3 is TGTGCCAGCAGCAAAAGCACCTGCGGGAGAGAGTTTTATAGCACAGATACGCAGTATTTT. Translation: CASSKSTCGREFYSTDTQYF.

The chain combines TRBV27 with TRBJ1-4; 10 nucleotides match TRBD1. The CDR3 loop spans 13 amino acids. Trimming at V came to 5 bases and at J to 7 bases, leaving 1 base not matched to a gene. The V gene's germline CDR1 is MNHEY and CDR2 SMNVEV (reference sequence). Written as DNA, the CDR3 is TGTGCCAGCAGTGACAGGGGGCCTGAAAAACTGTTTTTT. Its protein is CASSDRGPEKLFF.

V usage is TRBV6-4 and J usage is TRBJ2-3, with 8 bases that match TRBD1. The germline CDR1 and CDR2 sequences are MRHNA and SNTAGT. This CDR3 has 15 amino acids. J gave up 1 base and V 8 bases, and 8 bases lay outside the gene matches. The CDR3 nucleotides read TGTGCCAGCTCTCTCGGGACAGGCGGCACAGATACGCAGTATTTT. Its translation: CASSLGTGGTDTQYF.

The J gene is TRBJ2-7, the V gene TRBV18; 11 bases are a match to TRBD1. V shed 4 bases, J shed 6 bases, and the junction held 5 bases outside the gene matches. CDR3 length: 14 amino acids. Germline V gives CDR1 KGHSH, CDR2 LQKENI. The CDR3 DNA is TGTGCCAGCTCACTGGACAGGGGGCAGGGCGAGCAGTACTTC. Encoded protein: CASSLDRGQGEQYF.

This clone showed up just once. The V call is TRBV29-1, the J call TRBJ2-3; no clear D. The CDR3 loop spans 14 amino acids. From germline, CDR1 is SQVTM and CDR2 ANQGSEA. V dropped 4 bases and J dropped 6 bases, with 17 bases sitting between them. The CDR3 reads CSVARLPRSDTQYF. The CDR3 nucleotides are TGCAGCGTTGCCCGTCTTCCTAGATCGGATACGCAGTATTTT.

This rearrangement joins TRBV3-1 (or the pseudogene TRBV3-2) to TRBJ2-4, with 14 bases lining up with TRBD2. The V and J ends lost 3 bases and 9 bases, in that order; junction bases with no gene match: 19. The CDR3 runs to 20 residues. Germline CDR1 is LGHDT and CDR2 is YNNKEL (reference sequence). CDR3 bases: TGTGCCAGCAGCCAGTTGCCCGCCGGGACTAGCGGGAGTGAGTCAAGCATTCAGTACTTC. Translated: CASSQLPAGTSGSESSIQYF.

This clone was seen just once. The genes are TRBV5-4 and TRBJ1-3; 8 positions match TRBD1. The CDR3 loop spans 14 amino acids. Germline CDR1 and CDR2: SGHNT and YYREEE (reference sequence). V was clipped by 1 base and J by 4 bases; unmatched bases: 1. DNA of the CDR3: TGTGCCAGCAGCTTGCAGGGGGCGGGAAACACCATATATTTT. Amino acid sequence: CASSLQGAGNTIYF.

The V gene is TRBV4-1, the J gene TRBJ2-1; D perhaps matches TRBD1 (6 bases). Germline V lookup: CDR1 MGHRA, CDR2 YSYEKL. V lost 8 bases and J 4 bases, leaving 15 bases between the germline ends. The CDR3 extends over 14 amino acids. Written as DNA, the CDR3 is TGCGCCAGCGGCCTAGGCAGGGGTTACAATGAGCAGTTCTTC. This gives the protein CASGLGRGYNEQFF.

The chain uses TRBV30 and TRBJ1-2; D ambiguous. CDR3 length: 12 residues. The ends were cut back, 5 bases at V and 4 bases at J, with 11 bases in the middle. Germline-derived CDR1 and CDR2 are GTSNPN and SVGIG (reference sequence). CDR3 in DNA: TGTGCCTGGGCGAGACAAACCTATGGCTACACCTTC. This sequence encodes CAWARQTYGYTF. Looking up the rest from reference TRBV30 and TRBJ1-2 gives the full variable domain: SQTIHQWPATLVQPVGSPLSLECTVEGTSNPNLYWYRQAAGRGLQLLFYSVGIGQISSEVPQNLSASRPQDRQFILSSKKLLLSDSGFYLCAWARQTYGYTFGSGTRLTVV.

This clone was picked up one time. The CDR3 sequence is CASSLLAGSTDTQYF. In DNA, the CDR3 is TGTGCCAGCAGCTTACTAGCGGGGAGCACAGATACGCAGTATTTT. V gene TRBV7-9 combines with J gene TRBJ2-3; TRBD2 matches at 9 bases. V lost 2 bases, J lost 0 bases, and 0 bases stayed unmatched. This CDR3 has 15 residues. CDR1 and CDR2 (germline): SEHNR, FQNEAQ (reference sequence).